Following are 23 T cell receptor beta chains from one sample sequenced in a study of cytomegalovirus exposure and HLA in healthy donors. The PCR was carried out with 60 Vbeta primers and 13 Jbeta primers. Clones were sequenced by immunoSEQ multiplex PCR, and TCRdb holds only the in-frame ones, with some missing. This sample has 200,000 or so clones, with less than 85% found just once. Input material: PBMCs. These receptors were taken from a young man in good health and CMV-seronegative.

The chain is built from TRBV4-1 and TRBJ1-1; D is possibly TRBD1 (5 bases). Germline lookup yields CDR1 MGHRA and CDR2 YSYEKL. The CDR3 contains 15 residues. V lost 6 bases and J 4 bases, leaving 18 bases between the germline ends. The DNA of the CDR3 is TGCGCCAGCAGACTCAGCGGGGGGAGGGTCACTGAAGCTTTCTTT. This encodes CASRLSGGRVTEAFF.

Comment on this clone: The germline gene is not matched at one end of the junction; a read error may be the cause. The CDR3 DNA reads TGTTCCGGTAAAAGGACTAGCGGGACCGAGCAGTACTTC. Translated, it gives CSGKRTSGTEQYF. V and J are TRBV29-1 and TRBJ2-7, with 12 bases aligning to TRBD2. The germline V gene encodes CDR1 SQVTM and CDR2 ANQGSEA. This CDR3 has 13 residues.

The chain employs TRBV29-1 and TRBJ2-2; D gene unclear. The germline V and J ends were trimmed by 4 bases and 6 bases, with 9 bases remaining between them. Germline-derived CDR1 and CDR2 are SQVTM and ANQGSEA. CDR3 length: 12 residues. CDR3 coding DNA: TGCAGCGTTGGTAGCCGGGCCGGGGAGCTGTTTTTT. Its protein is CSVGSRAGELFF.

V usage is TRBV4-2 and J usage is TRBJ2-7; 10 bases agree with TRBD2. The length of the CDR3 is 16 residues. Germline V gives CDR1 LGHNA, CDR2 YNFKEQ. The J segment lost 1 base and the V segment lost 1 base, leaving 4 bases of the junction unmatched. The CDR3 reads CASSQGTSGESYEQYF. In nucleotides, the CDR3 is TGTGCCAGCAGCCAAGGTACTAGCGGGGAATCCTACGAGCAGTACTTC.

The V call is TRBV7-9, the J call TRBJ2-3; D is undetermined. Looked up from germline, CDR1 is SEHNR and CDR2 is FQNEAQ (reference sequence). V was trimmed by 5 bases and J by 1 base, leaving 7 bases between them. CDR3 length: 13 residues. The CDR3, as DNA: TGTGCCAGCAGCCGGGTGGGCACAGATACGCAGTATTTT. Translation gives CASSRVGTDTQYF.

The V and J genes are TRBV2 and TRBJ2-7, with no clear D. The CDR3 covers 12 residues. CDR1 is SNHLY, CDR2 FYNNEI, per germline. V lost 6 bases to trimming and J lost 3 bases, with 9 bases between them. The CDR3 DNA follows: TGTGCCAGCAGGTCCAGTTACTACGAGCAGTACTTC. Encoded protein: CASRSSYYEQYF.

V usage is TRBV28 and J usage is TRBJ2-2, with 10 positions matching TRBD1. Germline CDR1 is MDHEN and CDR2 is SYDVKM. Trimming took 3 bases from V and 7 from J; bases not matched to a gene: 8. The CDR3 totals 16 residues. The CDR3 region has the DNA TGTGCCAGCAGTTTGCGGGGACAGGGGTTTGTCGGGGAGCTGTTTTTT. Encoded protein: CASSLRGQGFVGELFF.

V gene TRBV9 combines with J gene TRBJ1-1; D may be TRBD1 (6 bases). Germline values: CDR1 SGDLS, CDR2 YYNGEE. V lost 4 bases and J lost 4, with 23 bases in between. The CDR3 loop spans 17 amino acids. CDR3: CASSFGPVGAPSTEAFF. The CDR3 DNA reads TGTGCCAGCAGCTTCGGGCCGGTGGGGGCGCCGAGCACTGAAGCTTTCTTT.

This chain joins TRBV7-6 and TRBJ2-2; no reliable D call. This CDR3 is 14 amino acids long. Germline assignment: CDR1 SGHVS and CDR2 FNYEAQ. V was clipped by 5 bases and J by 6 bases, with 13 bases between them. For the CDR3, the DNA is TGTGCCAGCAGCCCGATGGAGTTAGCCGGGGAGCTGTTTTTT. Translated, it gives CASSPMELAGELFF.

This clone was detected only a few times. The V and J genes are TRBV13 and TRBJ1-1; TRBD1 aligns across 7 bases. CDR1 and CDR2 from the germline V gene are PRHDT and FYEKMQ (reference sequence). The CDR3 consists of 15 residues. V was pared by 0 bases and J by 0 bases, with 1 base of the junction left unmatched. The DNA for the CDR3 is TGTGCCAGCAGCTTAGGGACAGGGCTGAACACTGAAGCTTTCTTT. It encodes CASSLGTGLNTEAFF. The full variable domain, completed using reference TRBV13 and TRBJ1-1, is AAGVIQSPRHLIKEKRETATLKCYPIPRHDTVYWYQQGPGQDPQFLISFYEKMQSDKGSIPDRFSAQQFSDYHSELNMSSLELGDSALYFCASSLGTGLNTEAFFGQGTRLTVV.

The V and J genes are TRBV6-5 and TRBJ1-2; 9 nucleotides agree with TRBD1. CDR1 and CDR2 from the germline V gene are MNHEY and SVGAGI. Trimming at V came to 6 bases and at J to 1 base, leaving 6 bases not matched to a gene. CDR3 length: 15 residues. The DNA of the CDR3 is TGTGCCAGCAGCCGGACAGGGGACCTTAACTATGGCTACACCTTC. Encoded protein: CASSRTGDLNYGYTF.

The rearrangement joins TRBV9 to TRBJ1-3, with TRBD1 matching 7 bases. The CDR3 spans 16 residues. The germline gives CDR1 SGDLS, CDR2 YYNGEE. The V and J ends lost 0 bases and 4 bases, in that order; junction bases with no gene match: 7. The CDR3, as DNA: TGTGCCAGCAGCGTAGAACAGGGGTTTGCGGGAAACACCATATATTTT. It encodes CASSVEQGFAGNTIYF.

For the CDR3, the DNA is TGTGCCAGCAGCCGACAGGGGGCGGGCAATCAGCCCCAGCATTTT. Residues: CASSRQGAGNQPQHF. The rearrangement uses TRBV7-9 and TRBJ1-5; 10 bases are a match to TRBD1. Trimming removed 5 bases from V and 2 bases from J; junction bases left unmatched: 3. Germline CDR1 SEHNR, CDR2 FQNEAQ (reference sequence). The CDR3 extends over 15 amino acids.

The V call is TRBV7-9, the J call TRBJ2-3; TRBD2 agrees at 7 bases. Germline V gene sequence: CDR1 SEHNR, CDR2 FQNEAQ (reference sequence). This CDR3 has 16 residues. With 5 bases clipped from V and 4 bases from J, the junction kept 12 bases outside the gene matches. CDR3 in amino acids: CASSGSTGGEADTQYF. DNA for the CDR3: TGTGCCAGCAGCGGATCGACGGGGGGAGAGGCAGATACGCAGTATTTT.

The chain couples TRBV7-9 to TRBJ2-5; perhaps TRBD2 as D (6 bases). The V end was cut by 5 bases, the J end by 4 bases, with 20 bases between. From germline, CDR1 is SEHNR and CDR2 FQNEAQ (reference sequence). The CDR3 is made up of 16 amino acids. The CDR3 region is CASSRTYGSGLETQYF. The CDR3 DNA reads TGTGCCAGCAGCCGCACCTACGGGAGCGGGTTAGAGACCCAGTACTTC.

The genes are TRBV19 and TRBJ1-2; 11 bases align to TRBD1. V lost 5 bases and J lost 9; bases outside the gene matches: 20. This CDR3 contains 18 residues. The germline gives CDR1 LNHDA, CDR2 SQIVND (reference sequence). The CDR3 nucleotides are TGTGCCAGTAGTCCGAGCGTACTTGGACAGGGGGCGCGAGGTAGCTACACCTTC. Protein sequence: CASSPSVLGQGARGSYTF.

A remark on this clone: The identical CDR3 is also encoded by other nucleotide sequences in the sample. The V call is TRBV27, the J call TRBJ1-4; D may be TRBD1 (6 bases). CDR3 length: 15 amino acids. Trimming left V 2 bases short and J 5 bases short, with 12 bases between. From germline, CDR1 is MNHEY and CDR2 SMNVEV (reference sequence). The CDR3 reads CASSLTTGTNEKLFF. Here the CDR3 DNA reads TGTGCCAGCAGTTTAACGACAGGTACCAATGAAAAACTGTTTTTT.

This clone was seen a few times. The rearrangement uses TRBV5-1 and TRBJ1-3; D gene uncertain. This CDR3 region has 17 residues. Germline assignment: CDR1 SGHRS and CDR2 YFSETQ. V was shortened by 4 bases and J by 0 bases, with 17 bases between the two germline ends. The CDR3 reads CASSPGFIGISGNTIYF. CDR3 DNA: TGCGCCAGCAGCCCAGGATTCATAGGCATCTCTGGAAACACCATATATTTT.

V and J are TRBV6-6 and TRBJ2-7; 13 bases agree with TRBD2. Germline V gene sequence: CDR1 MNHNY, CDR2 SVGAGI (reference sequence). J gave up 6 bases and V 0 bases, and 2 bases lay outside the gene matches. This CDR3 contains 15 residues. CDR3: CASSYSGTSGTEQYF. DNA for the CDR3: TGTGCCAGCAGTTACTCCGGGACTAGCGGGACCGAGCAGTACTTC.

The V gene is TRBV27, the J gene TRBJ2-7; TRBD2 aligns across 11 bases. Germline CDR1 MNHEY, CDR2 SMNVEV (reference sequence). There are 16 residues in the CDR3. The ends lost 6 bases at V and 2 bases at J; junction bases unmatched: 9. The CDR3 loop is CASSPTGTSGTYEQYF. CDR3 DNA sequence: TGTGCCAGCAGCCCCACCGGGACTAGCGGAACCTACGAGCAGTACTTC.

The rearrangement joins TRBV2 to TRBJ1-2, with D possibly being TRBD1 (5 bases). CDR1 and CDR2 (germline): SNHLY, FYNNEI. The CDR3 runs 17 residues. V was cut by 0 bases and J by 0 bases, with 14 bases left in between. The CDR3 loop is CASSEALRAGTNYGYTF. The CDR3 region has the DNA TGTGCCAGCAGTGAAGCGCTTCGCGCAGGGACTAACTATGGCTACACCTTC.

For this clone: The junction and the germline gene differ at one end; a read error may be behind it. Other DNA variants within this sample encode the same CDR3. V gene TRBV7-9 combines with J gene TRBJ1-1; 7 bases agree with TRBD1. CDR1 and CDR2 (germline): SEHNR, FQNEAQ (reference sequence). This CDR3 comprises 14 residues. CDR3 residues: CASSSPGGNTEAFF. CDR3 in DNA: TGTGCCAGCAGCTCGCCAGGGGGTAACACCGAAGCTTTCTTT.

CDR3 amino acids: CASSPRAGQSYEQYF. CDR3 bases: TGCGCCAGCAGCCCTCGAGCGGGCCAATCCTACGAGCAGTACTTC. The V and J genes are TRBV5-1 and TRBJ2-7; possibly TRBD2 for D (6 bases). Per germline, CDR1 SGHRS and CDR2 YFSETQ. The germline V and J ends were trimmed by 4 bases and 1 base, with 15 bases remaining between them. This CDR3 has 15 amino acids.